These T cell receptor beta chains were read from a single sample in a study of a mutant IDH1 vaccine in newly diagnosed glioma. Their antigen targets remain unknown. Sequenced by immunoSEQ multiplex PCR; TCRdb stores in-frame clones only, minus some. The top ten hold just over 0.55% of the sample, which has under 95,000 clones, 91% seen once. The sequencing used PBMCs, collected from a glioma patient whose treatment included an IDH1 peptide vaccine. Receptors originate from a woman aged 50 to 60 with glioma. CDR3s include the opening cysteine and the closing phenylalanine or tryptophan. The order of the fields is CDR3 protein, CDR3 DNA, V gene, CDR3 length, J gene, clone size, D gene. A D gene is named only where the DNA matches it firmly. Rows give clone size only sometimes, using once, few, many, or a class for an expanded clone.

CDR3 protein: CASSYQGGNTEAFF
CDR3 DNA: TGTGCCAGCAGCTACCAGGGAGGGAACACTGAAGCTTTCTTT
V gene: TRBV7-9
CDR3 length: 14
J gene: TRBJ1-1
clone size: -
D gene: -

CDR3 protein: CASSLNSGTYYEQFF
CDR3 DNA: TGCGCCAGCAGCTTGAATTCCGGGACCTATTATGAGCAGTTCTTC
V gene: TRBV5-1
CDR3 length: 15
J gene: TRBJ2-1
clone size: -
D gene: -

CDR3 protein: CASPKGPAGGNNEQFF
CDR3 DNA: TGTGCCAGCCCTAAGGGCCCAGCGGGAGGTAACAATGAGCAGTTCTTC
V gene: TRBV7-9
CDR3 length: 16
J gene: TRBJ2-1
clone size: -
D gene: TRBD2

CDR3 protein: CASSLSPYTEAFF
CDR3 DNA: TGTGCCAGCAGTTTATCGCCTTACACTGAAGCTTTCTTT
V gene: TRBV28
CDR3 length: 13
J gene: TRBJ1-1
clone size: once
D gene: -

CDR3 protein: CASSLLVTGIQPQHF
CDR3 DNA: TGTGCCAGCAGCTTACTTGTGACAGGGATTCAGCCCCAGCATTTT
V gene: TRBV7-2
CDR3 length: 15
J gene: TRBJ1-5
clone size: -
D gene: TRBD1

CDR3 protein: CASSLQGAGNQPQHF
CDR3 DNA: TGTGCCAGCAGTTTGCAGGGGGCTGGGAATCAGCCCCAGCATTTT
V gene: TRBV6-6
CDR3 length: 15
J gene: TRBJ1-5
clone size: -
D gene: TRBD1

CDR3 protein: CASRPDRGPGEQYF
CDR3 DNA: TGTGCCAGCAGACCCGACAGGGGGCCGGGAGAGCAGTACTTC
V gene: TRBV6-1
CDR3 length: 14
J gene: TRBJ2-7
clone size: -
D gene: TRBD1

CDR3 protein: CASKEGGLLAAYEQYF
CDR3 DNA: TGTGCCAGCAAGGAGGGGGGGTTACTAGCGGCCTACGAGCAGTACTTC
V gene: TRBV2
CDR3 length: 16
J gene: TRBJ2-7
clone size: -
D gene: TRBD2

CDR3 protein: CASLPGLAGGPDTQYF
CDR3 DNA: TGTGCCAGCCTCCCGGGACTAGCGGGAGGGCCAGATACGCAGTATTTT
V gene: TRBV28
CDR3 length: 16
J gene: TRBJ2-3
clone size: -
D gene: TRBD2

CDR3 protein: CSVATGGGEKLFF
CDR3 DNA: TGCAGCGTTGCAACAGGCGGGGGTGAAAAACTGTTTTTT
V gene: TRBV29-1
CDR3 length: 13
J gene: TRBJ1-4
clone size: -
D gene: -

CDR3 protein: CASSPGQGNTGELFF
CDR3 DNA: TGTGCCAGCAGTCCGGGACAGGGGAACACCGGGGAGCTGTTTTTT
V gene: TRBV6-6
CDR3 length: 15
J gene: TRBJ2-2
clone size: -
D gene: TRBD1